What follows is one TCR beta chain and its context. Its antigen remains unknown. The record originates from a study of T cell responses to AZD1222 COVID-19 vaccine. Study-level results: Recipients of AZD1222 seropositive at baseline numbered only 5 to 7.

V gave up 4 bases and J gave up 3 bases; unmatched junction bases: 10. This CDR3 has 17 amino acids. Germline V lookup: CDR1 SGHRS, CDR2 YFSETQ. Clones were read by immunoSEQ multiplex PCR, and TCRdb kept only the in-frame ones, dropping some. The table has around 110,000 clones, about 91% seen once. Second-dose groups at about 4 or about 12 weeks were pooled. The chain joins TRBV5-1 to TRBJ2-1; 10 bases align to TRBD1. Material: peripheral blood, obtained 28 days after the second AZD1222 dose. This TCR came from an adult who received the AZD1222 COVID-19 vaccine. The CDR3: CASSLQPGTGDYNEQFF. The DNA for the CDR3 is TGCGCCAGCAGCCTCCAACCCGGGACAGGGGACTACAATGAGCAGTTCTTC. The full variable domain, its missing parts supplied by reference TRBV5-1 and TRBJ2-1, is KAGVTQTPRYLIKTRGQQVTLSCSPISGHRSVSWYQQTPGQGLQFLFEYFSETQRNKGNFPGRFSGRQFSNSRSEMNVSTLELGDSALYLCASSLQPGTGDYNEQFFGPGTRLTVL.